Following are 19 T cell receptor beta chains from one sample sequenced in a study of CD8+ T cells in alopecia areata. RNA extraction and reverse transcription yielded cDNA as sequencing template. Data came from immunoSEQ multiplex PCR; TCRdb stores just in-frame clones and leaves some out. Of some 100,000 clones in the sample, approximately 63% were seen once. Sample treatment: oral pan-JAK inhibitor, 5-10 mg twice daily. This sample comprised CD8+ T cells sorted from blood, obtained at approximately week 60, from a patient treated with tofacitinib. The receptors stem from a human donor with alopecia areata.

The chain joins TRBV5-1 to TRBJ2-7; D is undetermined. The CDR3 sequence is 14 residues long. V gave up 0 bases and J gave up 1 base, with 8 bases separating them. Germline CDR1 reads SGHRS; CDR2 reads YFSETQ. The CDR3 coding sequence is TGCGCCAGCAGCTTGGCAGGACCTTCCTACGAGCAGTACTTC. As protein: CASSLAGPSYEQYF.

This chain joins TRBV7-8 and TRBJ1-6, with D perhaps matching TRBD1 (5 bases). The CDR3 covers 15 residues. Germline V lookup: CDR1 SGHVS, CDR2 FQNEAQ. V lost 2 bases and J lost 4, with 9 bases in between. In DNA form, the CDR3 reads TGTGCCAGCAGCTTACCCGACAGTTATAATTCACCCCTCCACTTT. Its translation is CASSLPDSYNSPLHF.

The rearrangement joins TRBV25-1 to TRBJ2-7; possibly TRBD1 for D (6 bases). Germline V gene data show CDR1 as MGHDK and CDR2 as SYGVNS. This CDR3 comprises 15 residues. Between the trimmed V and J ends, which lost 5 bases and 1 base, there was a span of 15 bases. CDR3 coding DNA: TGTGCCAGCAGTCACCCGGGACACTTTTCCTACGAGCAGTACTTC. Protein: CASSHPGHFSYEQYF.

CDR3 sequence: CASSLSTGGMTDTQYF. CDR3 nucleotides: TGTGCCAGCAGCCTGAGCACAGGGGGAATGACAGATACGCAGTATTTT. The J gene is TRBJ2-3, the V gene TRBV7-6; 8 nucleotides line up with TRBD1. Losses at the gene ends were 5 bases for V and 3 bases for J; bases not matched to a gene: 10. CDR3 length equals 16 residues. CDR1 and CDR2 (germline): SGHVS, FNYEAQ.

The V gene is TRBV6-5, the J gene TRBJ2-2, with D uncertain. Trimming removed 10 bases at V and 6 bases at J, with 9 bases between. CDR1 and CDR2 from the germline V gene are MNHEY and SVGAGI. This CDR3 is built from 11 residues. The CDR3 DNA is TGTGCCACCACCGGCTCCGGGGAGCTGTTTTTT. This translates into CATTGSGELFF.

The V gene is TRBV29-1, the J gene TRBJ2-7, with 7 bases fitting TRBD2. The junction had 13 bases not matched to a gene; V was cut back by 3 bases and J by 5 bases. Germline V gene data show CDR1 as SQVTM and CDR2 as ANQGSEA. The CDR3 contains 15 residues. The CDR3 DNA follows: TGCAGCGTTGATGGGTGGGCTCCCCGGGAGGACGAGCAGTACTTC. This codes for CSVDGWAPREDEQYF.

The chain has TRBV29-1 and TRBJ2-5, with D possibly TRBD1 on 6 matching bases. The J call may be in error: the DNA end matches TRBJ2-7 better. Germline CDR1 SQVTM, CDR2 ANQGSEA. The CDR3 has 15 amino acids. This chain's CDR3 is CSVEERTVSSYEQYF. CDR3 nucleotides: TGCAGCGTTGAGGAAAGGACAGTTTCCTCCTACGAGCAGTACTTC.

This clone was counted only a few times. CDR3 sequence reads: CASSQDGRGEQYF. CDR3 nucleotide sequence: TGCGCCAGCAGCCAAGATGGCAGGGGGGAGCAGTACTTC. The J gene is TRBJ2-7, the V gene TRBV4-1, with TRBD1 matching 7 bases. Germline loops: CDR1 MGHRA, CDR2 YSYEKL. V was clipped by 0 bases and J by 7 bases; unmatched bases: 3. The CDR3 has 13 residues.

V is TRBV19 and J is TRBJ1-5; D is uncertain. Germline V gene data show CDR1 as LNHDA and CDR2 as SQIVND (reference sequence). V lost 5 bases and J 7 bases, leaving 12 bases between the germline ends. The CDR3 runs to 13 residues. CDR3 amino acids: CASSSGLGQPQHF. The CDR3 DNA reads TGTGCCAGTAGTTCTGGGCTCGGACAGCCCCAGCATTTT.

V usage is TRBV27 and J usage is TRBJ2-5; possibly TRBD1 for D (7 bases). The J call may not be correct, given that the DNA end is closer to TRBJ2-7. The CDR3 runs to 14 residues. Germline assignment: CDR1 MNHEY and CDR2 SMNVEV (reference sequence). CDR3 protein: CASSTGAGSYEQYF. The CDR3 DNA reads TGTGCCAGCAGTACAGGGGCGGGGTCCTACGAGCAGTACTTC.

V gene TRBV5-6 combines with J gene TRBJ1-1; D is unclear. Trimming pared 0 bases from V and 1 base from J, leaving 4 bases between. CDR1 SGHDT and CDR2 YYEEEE come from the germline V gene. This CDR3 has 13 residues. The CDR3: CASSLGENTEAFF. Written as DNA, the CDR3 is TGTGCCAGCAGCTTGGGGGAGAACACTGAAGCTTTCTTT. Together with reference TRBV5-6 and TRBJ1-1, the CDR3 gives the full variable domain: DAGVTQSPTHLIKTRGQQVTLRCSPKSGHDTVSWYQQALGQGPQFIFQYYEEEERQRGNFPDRFSGHQFPNYSSELNVNALLLGDSALYLCASSLGENTEAFFGQGTRLTVV.

In this sample, this clone turned up a few times. The gene calls are TRBV29-1 and TRBJ1-3; D gene uncertain. CDR1 SQVTM and CDR2 ANQGSEA come from the germline V gene. Trimming took off 4 bases at V and 3 bases at J, with 16 bases between the two ends. The CDR3 has 15 residues. The CDR3 protein is CSVGGLGLNGNTIYF. The CDR3, as DNA: TGCAGCGTTGGAGGTCTAGGACTGAATGGAAACACCATATATTTT. Supplemented by reference TRBV29-1 and TRBJ1-3, the full variable domain reads SAVISQKPSRDICQRGTSLTIQCQVDSQVTMMFWYRQQPGQSLTLIATANQGSEATYESGFVIDKFPISRPNLTFSTLTVSNMSPEDSSIYLCSVGGLGLNGNTIYFGEGSWLTVV.

V usage is TRBV2 and J usage is TRBJ1-5; TRBD1 agrees at 7 bases. With V trimmed by 7 bases and J by 5 bases, 5 bases remained unmatched. CDR1 is SNHLY, CDR2 FYNNEI, per germline. The CDR3 covers 13 residues. The DNA for the CDR3 is TGTGCCAGCAATTGGGACAGTGATCAGCCCCAGCATTTT. Protein sequence: CASNWDSDQPQHF.

This rearrangement joins TRBV4-1 to TRBJ2-1; tentatively, D is TRBD1 or TRBD2 (5 bases each). V lost 0 bases and J lost 6, with 12 bases in between. Germline values: CDR1 MGHRA, CDR2 YSYEKL. The CDR3 sequence is 15 residues long. In DNA, the CDR3 is TGCGCCAGCAGCCAAGATACCAGGGAGCGCAATGAGCAGTTCTTC. Amino acids: CASSQDTRERNEQFF.

This clone was counted between two and nine times. The J gene is TRBJ2-7, the V gene TRBV30; D possibly corresponds to TRBD2 (5 bases). The germline V gene encodes CDR1 GTSNPN and CDR2 SVGIG (reference sequence). The CDR3 consists of 15 residues. With 5 bases removed from V and 2 bases from J, the gap between germline ends came to 19 bases. CDR3 sequence: CAWSPGDRTAYEQYF. The CDR3 DNA is TGTGCCTGGTCGCCCGGGGATAGAACGGCCTACGAGCAGTACTTC.

This clone was observed a handful of times. The chain carries TRBV5-6 and TRBJ2-6; no clear D. The CDR3 has 15 amino acids. The germline CDR1 and CDR2 sequences are SGHDT and YYEEEE. The V end lost 0 bases, the J end lost 0 bases, and 4 bases lay between the germline ends. CDR3 amino acids: CASSLADSGANVLTF. CDR3 nucleotide sequence: TGTGCCAGCAGCTTGGCCGACTCTGGGGCCAACGTCCTGACTTTC.

The J gene is TRBJ2-7, the V gene TRBV30; the D is unclear. Per the germline V gene, CDR1 is GTSNPN and CDR2 is SVGIG (reference sequence). The CDR3 extends over 12 amino acids. The germline V and J ends were trimmed by 8 bases and 4 bases, with 15 bases remaining between them. Here the CDR3 reads CAGKRKGYEQYF. The CDR3 region has the DNA TGTGCCGGGAAGCGTAAGGGTTACGAGCAGTACTTC.

Only a few counts were recorded for this clone. This chain connects TRBV6-5 to TRBJ2-7; TRBD1 agrees at 10 bases. With V trimmed by 4 bases and J by 4 bases, 7 bases remained unmatched. Germline CDR1 is MNHEY and CDR2 is SVGAGI. The CDR3 loop spans 15 amino acids. The CDR3 protein is CASSCWMGQGYEQYF. DNA of the CDR3: TGTGCCAGCAGTTGTTGGATGGGACAGGGGTACGAGCAGTACTTC.

The V call is TRBV28, the J call TRBJ1-6, with a weak D call TRBD1 (5 bases). Trimming shortened V by 6 bases and J by 3 bases, and 9 bases separated the two germline ends. The CDR3 consists of 14 residues. Germline CDR1 and CDR2: MDHEN and SYDVKM. The CDR3 bases are TGTGCCAGCAGCCAGGGTTTCTATAATTCACCCCTCCACTTT. It encodes CASSQGFYNSPLHF.